Presented here are 8 T cell receptor beta chains from one specimen sequenced in a study of T cells in Graves' hyperthyroidism and ophthalmopathy. Authors of the study amplified TCR beta CDR3 regions from RNA transcripts. First-round RT-PCR of the TCR CDR3 relied on the HTBI primer set. Each CDR3 protein is one row after TCRdb ran MiXCR on the multiplex PCR reads. The table has around 280,000 distinct CDR3 sequences, approximately 13% seen once. Material: blood. The receptors here all came from a middle-aged woman with Graves' hyperthyroidism.

This clonotype was detected only a few times. This chain joins TRBV20-1 and TRBJ1-4; 7 bases line up with TRBD1. V dropped 4 bases and J dropped 7; count of bases not matched to a gene: 15. This CDR3 has 16 residues. The germline V gene encodes CDR1 DFQATT and CDR2 SNEGSKA (reference sequence). CDR3 sequence reads: CSAKTLPGGAGEKLFF. The CDR3 DNA follows: TGCAGTGCTAAAACCCTTCCAGGGGGGGCGGGTGAAAAACTGTTTTTT.

This clonotype was found many times. This chain joins TRBV28 and TRBJ1-3, with 7 bases fitting TRBD1. The CDR3 runs 16 residues. Germline V gene sequence: CDR1 MDHEN, CDR2 SYDVKM. The V segment lost 6 bases and the J segment 2 bases; nucleotides outside the gene matches: 10. Written as DNA, the CDR3 is TGTGCCAGCAGCCAATCCAAGGGGGCGCCTGGAAACACCATATATTTT. This translates into CASSQSKGAPGNTIYF.

This clonotype showed up many times. This chain links TRBV9 with TRBJ1-1; D is perhaps TRBD1 (5 bases). Trimming removed 6 bases from V and 3 bases from J, with 15 bases in between. CDR3 length: 14 amino acids. CDR1 is SGDLS, CDR2 YYNGEE, per germline. CDR3 DNA sequence: TGTGCCAGCACCCTATTCGGGACGGACACTGAAGCTTTCTTT. This codes for CASTLFGTDTEAFF. Variable domain in full (rest from reference TRBV9 and TRBJ1-1): DSGVTQTPKHLITATGQRVTLRCSPRSGDLSVYWYQQSLDQGLQFLIQYYNGEERAKGNILERFSAQQFPDLHSELNLSSLELGDSALYFCASTLFGTDTEAFFGQGTRLTVV.

This clonotype was detected many times. The rearrangement joins TRBV6-2 or TRBV6-3 to TRBJ1-4; D is perhaps TRBD1 (5 bases). Germline CDR1 reads MNHEY; CDR2 reads SVGEGT. Deletions cut 7 bases from V and 8 bases from J, with 17 bases between. This CDR3 has 14 amino acids. DNA for the CDR3: TGTGCCAGCAACGCGCGTGACAGTGACGAAAAACTGTTTTTT. It yields the protein CASNARDSDEKLFF.

J is TRBJ2-2 and V is TRBV7-8, with D perhaps matching TRBD2 (7 bases). Trimming removed 5 bases at V and 4 bases at J, with 14 bases between. The CDR3 covers 15 residues. Germline V lookup: CDR1 SGHVS, CDR2 FQNEAQ. CDR3 loop: CASSRGATGTGELFF. The CDR3, as DNA: TGTGCCAGCAGCCGGGGGGCGACGGGCACCGGGGAGCTGTTTTTT.

This clonotype was counted many times. The V gene is TRBV6-5, the J gene TRBJ1-2; D perhaps matches TRBD1 (6 bases). With 2 bases removed from V and 2 bases from J, the gap between germline ends came to 15 bases. This CDR3 spans 16 amino acids. Germline CDR1 reads MNHEY; CDR2 reads SVGAGI. This chain's CDR3 is CASSYRYRDGNYGYTF. CDR3 sequence (DNA): TGTGCCAGCAGTTACCGTTACAGGGATGGGAACTATGGCTACACCTTC.

This clonotype was picked up many times. The V gene is TRBV14, the J gene TRBJ1-4; 9 nucleotides line up with TRBD1. The CDR3 is 15 amino acids. Germline loops: CDR1 SGHDN, CDR2 FVKESK. V was clipped by 3 bases and J by 7 bases; unmatched bases: 6. The CDR3 is CASSQITGGGEKLFF. In DNA, the CDR3 is TGTGCCAGCAGCCAGATTACAGGGGGCGGTGAAAAACTGTTTTTT.

The table lists this clonotype with many counts. The V call is TRBV28, the J call TRBJ1-1, with 9 bases lining up with TRBD1. J lost 2 bases, V lost 6 bases, and 13 bases had no gene match. CDR3 length equals 17 residues. The germline V gene has CDR1 MDHEN and CDR2 SYDVKM. DNA for the CDR3: TGTGCCAGCAGGGAACCCGGGACAGGGAAAATTAACACTGAAGCTTTCTTT. This translates into CASREPGTGKINTEAFF.